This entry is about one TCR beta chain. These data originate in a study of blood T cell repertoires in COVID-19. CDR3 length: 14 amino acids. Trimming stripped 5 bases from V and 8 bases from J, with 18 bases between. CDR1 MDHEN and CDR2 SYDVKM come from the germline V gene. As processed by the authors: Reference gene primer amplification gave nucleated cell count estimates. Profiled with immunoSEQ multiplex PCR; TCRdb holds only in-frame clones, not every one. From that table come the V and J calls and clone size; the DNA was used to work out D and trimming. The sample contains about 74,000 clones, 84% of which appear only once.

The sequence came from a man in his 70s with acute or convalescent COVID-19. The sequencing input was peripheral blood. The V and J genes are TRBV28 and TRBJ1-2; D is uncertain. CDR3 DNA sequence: TGTGCCAGCAGTCCCTCGAGAGTCACCCCGGGCTACACCTTC. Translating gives CASSPSRVTPGYTF.